Detailed here is one TCR beta chain. This sample was included in a study of blood T cell repertoires in COVID-19. The CDR3 consists of 14 residues. Per the germline V gene, CDR1 is GTSNPN and CDR2 is SVGIG (reference sequence). Unmatched junction bases numbered 6, after V lost 7 bases and J lost 3 bases. The assay was immunoSEQ multiplex PCR, and TCRdb's table has in-frame clones only and misses some. Among a few hundred thousand clones, around 90% were seen once, and the ten largest hold 1.2%. The origin of this receptor is a woman between 18 and 29 years old who had recovered from COVID-19. Sample: PBMCs or T cells enriched from blood (not recorded which). The chain links TRBV30 to TRBJ2-1, with 10 bases fitting TRBD1. The CDR3 region has the DNA TGTGCCTTCGACCGGGACAGGGGCTACAATGAGCAGTTCTTC. Its protein product is CAFDRDRGYNEQFF.